Listed here is a single T cell receptor (beta chain). The sample is drawn from a study of control samples from healthy donors and cancer patients. Germline V gene lookup returns CDR1 SGHTA and CDR2 FQGNSA. J was trimmed by 4 bases and V by 6 bases; bases with no gene match: 11. This CDR3 is 15 amino acids long. The protocol was immunoSEQ multiplex PCR, while the TCRdb copy is restricted to in-frame clones and leaves out a portion. The sample consists of 75,000 to 90,000 clones, around nine tenths of them appearing once. The TCR was taken from a man aged 30 to 39 in good health. Sequencing input: blood. This chain uses TRBV7-2 with TRBJ1-2; 7 bases fit TRBD1. The CDR3 reads CASRSQAGGRYGYTF. CDR3 sequence (DNA): TGTGCCAGCAGATCCCAAGCAGGGGGTCGCTATGGCTACACCTTC.